This is a list of T cell receptor beta chains from one sample in a study of identical twins. TCRdb fed the 5' RACE reads into MiXCR, producing one record per CDR3 protein. The sample has about 890,000 distinct CDR3 sequences, 9% to 15% seen once; the top ten hold around 1.6%. These data also formed part of another study, on yellow fever vaccine responses in identical twins.

Sequences were obtained from PBMCs. These receptors were obtained from a woman aged 18-29 years in good health. CDR3s include the opening cysteine and the closing phenylalanine or tryptophan. D genes are given only for firm matches. Clone size is stated in some rows and not others, as once, few, many or a class when expanded.

J gene | V gene | D gene | clone size | CDR3 protein | CDR3 DNA
TRBJ2-7 | TRBV28 | TRBD2 | - | CASRAASGFYEQYF | TGTGCCAGCCGCGCGGCTAGCGGGTTTTACGAGCAGTACTTC
TRBJ2-2 | TRBV6-2/TRBV6-3 | - | few | CAHKGRDGGELFF | TGTGCCCACAAAGGAAGGGATGGCGGGGAGCTGTTTTTT
TRBJ2-7 | TRBV5-1 | - | many | CASSLDTGYEQYF | TGCGCCAGCAGCTTGGATACAGGCTACGAGCAGTACTTC
TRBJ2-1 | TRBV29-1 | TRBD1 | - | CSVGIGQGGWNEQFF | TGCAGCGTTGGTATTGGACAGGGCGGTTGGAATGAGCAGTTCTTC
TRBJ2-1 | TRBV5-1 | - | many | CASSSVSRYNEQFF | TGCGCCAGCAGCTCCGTTAGCCGGTACAATGAGCAGTTCTTC
TRBJ2-7 | TRBV28 | TRBD2 | many | CASSSRTSDSYEQYF | TGTGCCAGCAGTTCCAGGACTAGCGACTCCTACGAGCAGTACTTC
TRBJ2-1 | TRBV28 | - | few | CASSLYLGSYNEQFF | TGTGCCAGCAGTTTGTATCTGGGCTCCTACAATGAGCAGTTCTTC
TRBJ1-5 | TRBV10-3 | - | few | CAISEGGNQPQHF | TGTGCCATCAGTGAGGGGGGGAATCAGCCCCAGCATTTT
TRBJ1-1 | TRBV6-5 | - | - | CASSYSVGVEAFF | TGTGCCAGCAGTTACTCAGTAGGGGTTGAAGCTTTCTTT
TRBJ1-2 | TRBV11-2 | - | many | CASSLDPGGHATF | TGTGCCAGCAGCTTAGATCCCGGAGGACATGCCACCTTC
TRBJ2-2 | TRBV4-1 | TRBD2 | - | CASSHRLAGGRNTGELFF | TGCGCCAGCAGCCACCGACTAGCGGGAGGGCGCAACACCGGGGAGCTGTTTTTT
TRBJ2-1 | TRBV20-1 | - | - | CSARGLLGTNEQFF | TGCAGTGCTAGAGGCTTGTTGGGGACCAATGAGCAGTTCTTC
TRBJ1-5 | TRBV7-9 | - | - | CASSPPGRGGQPQHF | TGTGCCAGCAGCCCCCCCGGTCGCGGCGGGCAGCCCCAGCATTTT
TRBJ1-3 | TRBV29-1 | - | few | CSVELGNTIYF | TGCAGCGTTGAGTTAGGAAACACCATATATTTT
TRBJ2-6 | TRBV3-1 | TRBD1 | - | CALSFPLGGSLGANVLTF | TGTGCCCTCAGTTTTCCCTTAGGGGGCTCCCTTGGGGCCAACGTCCTGACTTTC
TRBJ1-2 | TRBV3-1 | - | few | CASSQDSGLSYGYTF | TGTGCCAGCAGCCAAGATAGCGGCCTTTCCTATGGCTACACCTTC
TRBJ2-2 | TRBV7-2 | TRBD2 | few | CASSPGASGNTGELFF | TGTGCCAGCAGCCCTGGCGCTAGCGGTAACACCGGGGAGCTGTTTTTT
TRBJ1-5 | TRBV28 | - | many | CASSLGNNQPQHF | TGTGCCAGCAGTTTAGGAAACAATCAGCCCCAGCATTTT
TRBJ2-3 | TRBV12-3/TRBV12-4 | - | many | CASSLTGTDTQYF | TGTGCCAGCAGTTTAACAGGCACAGATACGCAGTATTTT
TRBJ2-1 | TRBV24-1 | TRBD1 | few | CATSESNRDRVVGQFF | TGTGCCACCAGTGAGTCCAACCGGGACAGGGTAGTAGGGCAGTTCTTC
TRBJ2-3 | TRBV7-9 | TRBD2 | few | CASGAGTSGFTDTQYF | TGTGCCAGCGGCGCCGGGACTAGCGGATTCACAGATACGCAGTATTTT
TRBJ2-1 | TRBV4-2 | - | - | CASSQGVTRSIDEQFF | TGTGCCAGCAGCCAAGGGGTGACTAGATCTATCGATGAGCAGTTCTTC
TRBJ2-1 | TRBV5-1 | - | many | CASSFEGGPYNEQFF | TGCGCCAGCAGCTTTGAGGGGGGCCCCTACAATGAGCAGTTCTTC
TRBJ2-3 | TRBV24-1 | - | many | CATSDPPSADTQYF | TGTGCCACCAGTGATCCTCCCTCTGCAGATACGCAGTATTTT
TRBJ1-6 | TRBV12-3/TRBV12-4 | TRBD1 | - | CASSSTGLSNSPLHF | TGTGCCAGCAGTTCGACAGGGTTAAGTAATTCACCCCTCCACTTT
TRBJ2-1 | TRBV15 | TRBD1 | - | CATSRVRVSVGDRRYNEQFF | TGTGCCACCAGCAGAGTAAGGGTCTCGGTCGGGGACAGACGCTACAATGAGCAGTTCTTC
TRBJ2-7 | TRBV7-9 | - | few | CASSLNSLGYEQYF | TGTGCCAGCAGCTTAAATTCTCTCGGTTACGAGCAGTACTTC
TRBJ2-5 | TRBV24-1 | TRBD1 | - | CATSDPGTEQETQYF | TGTGCCACCAGTGACCCCGGGACAGAACAAGAGACCCAGTACTTC
TRBJ2-3 | TRBV2 | TRBD1 | few | CASSVTGVGARTDTQYF | TGTGCCAGCAGCGTAACAGGGGTTGGGGCACGGACAGATACGCAGTATTTT
TRBJ2-2 | TRBV7-3 | - | few | CASSPVSLGELFF | TGTGCCAGCAGCCCGGTCAGCCTCGGGGAGCTGTTTTTT
TRBJ2-1 | TRBV7-9 | - | few | CASSADRFGNEQFF | TGTGCCAGCAGCGCCGACAGGTTTGGGAATGAGCAGTTCTTC
TRBJ1-4 | TRBV11-3 | TRBD1 | many | CASSRQGVSHEKLFF | TGTGCCAGCAGCCGACAGGGGGTATCACATGAAAAACTGTTTTTT
TRBJ2-1 | TRBV24-1 | TRBD2 | - | CATGGGIQYNEQFF | TGTGCCACCGGGGGGGGTATTCAGTACAATGAGCAGTTCTTC
TRBJ1-5 | TRBV27 | - | many | CASSPTDYQPQHF | TGTGCCAGCAGCCCGACAGACTATCAGCCCCAGCATTTT
TRBJ2-3 | TRBV7-3 | TRBD2 | - | CASRPTSDHTDTQYF | TGTGCCAGCAGACCCACTAGCGACCACACAGATACGCAGTATTTT
TRBJ2-5 | TRBV12-3/TRBV12-4 | - | - | CASSSPVVETQYF | TGTGCCAGCAGTTCACCCGTGGTGGAGACCCAGTACTTC
TRBJ2-7 | TRBV12-3/TRBV12-4 | - | many | CASSLGGEQYF | TGTGCCAGCAGCTTAGGGGGGGAGCAGTACTTC
TRBJ2-7 | TRBV20-1 | TRBD1 | many | CSAGTAWGEQYF | TGCAGCGCCGGGACAGCCTGGGGTGAGCAGTACTTC
TRBJ1-3 | TRBV20-1 | - | few | CSARGRLDSGNTIYF | TGCAGTGCTAGAGGACGGCTGGACTCTGGAAACACCATATATTTT
TRBJ2-2 | TRBV4-1 | - | many | CASSQDGAVTNTGELFF | TGCGCCAGCAGCCAAGATGGGGCAGTGACGAACACCGGGGAGCTGTTTTTT
TRBJ2-2 | TRBV20-1 | - | few | CSARDLLAAPLGELFF | TGCAGTGCTAGAGATCTCTTAGCGGCTCCCCTCGGGGAGCTGTTTTTT
TRBJ1-1 | TRBV20-1 | TRBD1 | - | CSALLEGAWGNAEAFF | TGCAGTGCTCTTTTGGAGGGGGCGTGGGGGAACGCTGAAGCTTTCTTT